This T cell receptor (beta chain) was sequenced for a study of blood T cell repertoires in COVID-19. In this sample, this clone turned up many times. CDR1 and CDR2 from the germline V gene are LGHDT and YNNKEL (reference sequence). The CDR3 loop spans 14 amino acids. The V end was cut by 7 bases, the J end by 6 bases, with 19 bases between. Only in-frame clones appear in the TCRdb table, and some are missing; sequencing was by immunoSEQ multiplex PCR. The data show about 160,000 clones, 80% to 85% seen once. Clinical history reported by participants formed the basis on which cohorts were assigned. This receptor was identified in a woman aged 50 to 60 who had recovered from COVID-19. The sequenced sample was PBMCs or T cells enriched from blood (not recorded which). V usage is TRBV3-1 (or the pseudogene TRBV3-2) and J usage is TRBJ2-7, with D maybe TRBD2 (6 bases). The CDR3: CASISKGLHGEQYF. The CDR3 coding sequence is TGTGCCAGCATCTCCAAGGGACTCCATGGCGAGCAGTACTTC.